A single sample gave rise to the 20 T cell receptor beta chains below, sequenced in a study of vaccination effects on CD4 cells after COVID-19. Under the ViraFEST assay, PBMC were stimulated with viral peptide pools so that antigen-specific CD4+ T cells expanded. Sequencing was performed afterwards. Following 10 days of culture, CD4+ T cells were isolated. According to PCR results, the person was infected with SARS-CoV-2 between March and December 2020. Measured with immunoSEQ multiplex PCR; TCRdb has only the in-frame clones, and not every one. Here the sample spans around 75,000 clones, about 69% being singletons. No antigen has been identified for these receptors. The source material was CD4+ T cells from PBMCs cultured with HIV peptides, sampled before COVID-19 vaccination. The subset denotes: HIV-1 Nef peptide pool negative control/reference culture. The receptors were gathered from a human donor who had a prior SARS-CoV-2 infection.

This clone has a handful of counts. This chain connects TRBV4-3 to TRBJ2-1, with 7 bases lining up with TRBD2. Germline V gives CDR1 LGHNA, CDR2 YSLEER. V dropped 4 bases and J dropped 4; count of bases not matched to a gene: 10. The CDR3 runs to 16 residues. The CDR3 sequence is CASSPNPSGYYNEQFF. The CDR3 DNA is TGCGCCAGCAGCCCCAATCCTAGCGGATATTACAATGAGCAGTTCTTC.

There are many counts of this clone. As DNA, the CDR3 is TGTGCCAGCAGTCCAATTCAGGGGCGCGGGTATGGCTACACCTTC. Translated, it gives CASSPIQGRGYGYTF. The chain couples TRBV6-6 to TRBJ1-2; maybe TRBD1 (6 bases). Germline-derived CDR1 and CDR2 are MNHNY and SVGAGI (reference sequence). Trimming removed 5 bases at V and 5 bases at J, with 18 bases between. The CDR3 consists of 15 residues.

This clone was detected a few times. CDR3 DNA sequence: TGTGCCAGCAGTGAAACAGGGGGCACTGAAGCTTTCTTT. This codes for CASSETGGTEAFF. The chain uses TRBV2 and TRBJ1-1; TRBD1 matches at 8 bases. The CDR3 consists of 13 residues. Germline CDR1 is SNHLY and CDR2 is FYNNEI. The trim removed 2 bases at V and 4 bases at J, leaving 0 bases unmatched.

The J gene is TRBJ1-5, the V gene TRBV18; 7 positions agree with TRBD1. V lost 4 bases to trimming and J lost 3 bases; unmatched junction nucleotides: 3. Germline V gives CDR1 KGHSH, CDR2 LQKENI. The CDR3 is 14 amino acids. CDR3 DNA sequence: TGTGCCAGCTCACAGACAGGGTACAATCAGCCCCAGCATTTT. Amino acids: CASSQTGYNQPQHF. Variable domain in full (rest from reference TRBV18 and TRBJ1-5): NAGVMQNPRHLVRRRGQEARLRCSPMKGHSHVYWYRQLPEEGLKFMVYLQKENIIDESGMPKERFSAEFPKEGPSILRIQQVVRGDSAAYFCASSQTGYNQPQHFGDGTRLSIL.

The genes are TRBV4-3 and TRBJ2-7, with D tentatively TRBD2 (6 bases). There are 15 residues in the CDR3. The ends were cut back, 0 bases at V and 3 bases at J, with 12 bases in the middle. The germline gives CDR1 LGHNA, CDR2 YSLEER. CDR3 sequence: CASSQEGGVYYEQYF. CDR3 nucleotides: TGCGCCAGCAGCCAAGAGGGCGGGGTTTACTACGAGCAGTACTTC.

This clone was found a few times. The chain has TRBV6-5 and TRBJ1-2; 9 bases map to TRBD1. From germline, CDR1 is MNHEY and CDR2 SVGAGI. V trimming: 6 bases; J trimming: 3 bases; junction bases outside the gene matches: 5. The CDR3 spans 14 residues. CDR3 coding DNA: TGTGCCAGCAGCCATGGACAGGGGTACTATGGCTACACCTTC. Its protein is CASSHGQGYYGYTF.

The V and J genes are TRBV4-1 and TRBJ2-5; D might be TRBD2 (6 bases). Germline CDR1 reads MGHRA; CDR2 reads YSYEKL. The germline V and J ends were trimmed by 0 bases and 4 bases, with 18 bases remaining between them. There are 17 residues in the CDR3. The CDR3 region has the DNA TGCGCCAGCAGCCAAGACCAGTGGACTAATTCAGGAGAGACCCAGTACTTC. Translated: CASSQDQWTNSGETQYF.

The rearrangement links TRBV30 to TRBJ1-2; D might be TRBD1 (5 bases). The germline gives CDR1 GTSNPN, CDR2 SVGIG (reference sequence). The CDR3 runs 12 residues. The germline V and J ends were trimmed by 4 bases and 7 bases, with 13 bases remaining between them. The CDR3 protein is CAWTGSGGGYTF. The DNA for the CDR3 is TGTGCCTGGACCGGCTCCGGGGGTGGCTACACCTTC.

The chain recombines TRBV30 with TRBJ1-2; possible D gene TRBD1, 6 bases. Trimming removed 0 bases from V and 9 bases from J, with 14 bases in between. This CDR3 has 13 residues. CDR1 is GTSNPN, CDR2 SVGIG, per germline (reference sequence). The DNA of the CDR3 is TGTGCCTGGAGTGTACGGCAGGGGTTGAGCTACACCTTC. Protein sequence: CAWSVRQGLSYTF.

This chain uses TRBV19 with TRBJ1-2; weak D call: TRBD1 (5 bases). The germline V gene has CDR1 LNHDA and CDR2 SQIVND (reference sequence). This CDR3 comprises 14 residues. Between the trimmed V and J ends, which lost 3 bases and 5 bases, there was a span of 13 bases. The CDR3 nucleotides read TGTGCCAGTAGTATTTCCTCAGGGAGGTATGGCTACACCTTC. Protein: CASSISSGRYGYTF.

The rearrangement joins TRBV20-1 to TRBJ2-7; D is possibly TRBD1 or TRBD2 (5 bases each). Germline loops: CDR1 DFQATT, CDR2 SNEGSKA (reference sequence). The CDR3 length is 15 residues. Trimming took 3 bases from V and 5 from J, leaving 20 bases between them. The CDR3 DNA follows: TGCAGTGCTAGTCCCCCCAGGGCTCGGGGCGACGAGCAGTACTTC. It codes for CSASPPRARGDEQYF.

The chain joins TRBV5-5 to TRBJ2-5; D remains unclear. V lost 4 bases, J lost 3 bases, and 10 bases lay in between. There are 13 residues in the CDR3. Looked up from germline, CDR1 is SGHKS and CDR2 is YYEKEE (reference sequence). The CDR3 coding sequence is TGTGCCAGCAGCATTCGACGAGAAGAGACCCAGTACTTC. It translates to CASSIRREETQYF.

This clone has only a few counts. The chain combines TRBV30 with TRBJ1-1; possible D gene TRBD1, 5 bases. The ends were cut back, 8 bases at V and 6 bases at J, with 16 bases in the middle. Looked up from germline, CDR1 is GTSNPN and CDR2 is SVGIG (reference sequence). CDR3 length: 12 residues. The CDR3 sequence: CAGHPGVAEAFF. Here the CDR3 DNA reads TGTGCCGGACATCCGGGGGTGGCTGAAGCTTTCTTT. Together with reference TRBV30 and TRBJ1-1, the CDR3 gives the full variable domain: SQTIHQWPATLVQPVGSPLSLECTVEGTSNPNLYWYRQAAGRGLQLLFYSVGIGQISSEVPQNLSASRPQDRQFILSSKKLLLSDSGFYLCAGHPGVAEAFFGQGTRLTVV.

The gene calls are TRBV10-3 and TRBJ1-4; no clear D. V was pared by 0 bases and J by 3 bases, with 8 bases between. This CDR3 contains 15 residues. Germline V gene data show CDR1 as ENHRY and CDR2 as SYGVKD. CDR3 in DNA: TGTGCCATCAGTGAGTCGGGTACGGCTAATGAAAAACTGTTTTTT. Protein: CAISESGTANEKLFF.

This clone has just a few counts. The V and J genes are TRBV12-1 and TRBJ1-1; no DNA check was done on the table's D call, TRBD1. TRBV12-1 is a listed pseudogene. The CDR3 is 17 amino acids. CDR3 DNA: TGTGCCAGCAGCTCTCCGTGGCAGGGGTATATGAACACTGAAGCTTTCTTT. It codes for CASSSPWQGYMNTEAFF.

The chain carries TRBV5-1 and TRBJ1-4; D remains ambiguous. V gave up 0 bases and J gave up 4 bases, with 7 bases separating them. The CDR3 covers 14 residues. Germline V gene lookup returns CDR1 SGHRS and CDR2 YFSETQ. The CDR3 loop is CASSLGGGNEKLFF. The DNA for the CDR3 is TGCGCCAGCAGCTTGGGGGGTGGTAATGAAAAACTGTTTTTT.

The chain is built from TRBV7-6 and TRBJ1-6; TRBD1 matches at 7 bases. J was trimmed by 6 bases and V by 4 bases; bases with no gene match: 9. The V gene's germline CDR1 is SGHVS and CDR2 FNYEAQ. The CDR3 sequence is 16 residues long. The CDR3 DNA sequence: TGTGCCAGCAGCTCCAGCGGGACAGCCATTAATTCACCCCTCCACTTT. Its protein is CASSSSGTAINSPLHF. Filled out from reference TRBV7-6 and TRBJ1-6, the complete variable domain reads GAGVSQSPRYKVTKRGQDVALRCDPISGHVSLYWYRQALGQGPEFLTYFNYEAQQDKSGLPNDRFSAERPEGSISTLTIQRTEQRDSAMYRCASSSSGTAINSPLHFGNGTRLTVT.

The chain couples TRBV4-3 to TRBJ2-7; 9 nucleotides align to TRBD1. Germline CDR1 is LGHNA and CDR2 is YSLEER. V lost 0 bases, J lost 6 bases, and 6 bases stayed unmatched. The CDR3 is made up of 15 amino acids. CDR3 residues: CASSQDRTGEGEQYF. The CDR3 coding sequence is TGCGCCAGCAGCCAAGATAGGACAGGGGAGGGCGAGCAGTACTTC.

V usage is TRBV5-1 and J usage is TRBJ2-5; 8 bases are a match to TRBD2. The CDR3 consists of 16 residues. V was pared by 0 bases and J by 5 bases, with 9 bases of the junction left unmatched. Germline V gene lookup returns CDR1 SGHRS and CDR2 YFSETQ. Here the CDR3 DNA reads TGCGCCAGCAGCTTGGAAGCTGCGGGGGGAGCGGAGACCCAGTACTTC. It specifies CASSLEAAGGAETQYF.

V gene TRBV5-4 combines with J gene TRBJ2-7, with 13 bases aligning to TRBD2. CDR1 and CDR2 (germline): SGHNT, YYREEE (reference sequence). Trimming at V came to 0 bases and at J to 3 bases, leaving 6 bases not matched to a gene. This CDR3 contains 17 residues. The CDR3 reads CASSLGGTSGVFYEQYF. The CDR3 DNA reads TGTGCCAGCAGCTTGGGGGGGACTAGCGGGGTGTTCTACGAGCAGTACTTC.